The T cell receptor beta chain described here comes from a study of T cell responses to AZD1222 COVID-19 vaccine. Study-wide findings and caveats: Two AZD1222 administrations were followed by greater Spike-specific TCR breadth and depth. There were vaccine-associated CD4 TCRs across spike, dominant at 160-218 and 743-854. The donor cohort was predominantly white British with a female majority, and clonal diversity may have been underestimated. Of spike-specific TCRs, nearly half reportedly target regions left unmutated in variants.

The CDR3 covers 14 residues. Trimming stripped 3 bases from V and 6 bases from J, with 12 bases between. Germline CDR1 reads SNHLY; CDR2 reads FYNNEI. Method: immunoSEQ multiplex PCR; TCRdb's copy keeps in-frame clones and lacks some. The sample has roughly 100,000 clones; about 88% are singletons. In regard to this clone: What it binds is unknown.

The TCR comes from an adult in good health. The material sequenced was peripheral blood, taken on day 0 of AZD1222 vaccination. The gene calls are TRBV2 and TRBJ2-1, with D tentatively TRBD1 or TRBD2 (5 bases each). CDR3 in DNA: TGTGCCAGCAGTGAGGGACCGTACTTCAATGAGCAGTTCTTC. It translates to CASSEGPYFNEQFF.